This TCR beta chain came from a study of Tregs in tolerant kidney transplant recipients. Only in-frame clones appear in the TCRdb table, and some are missing; sequencing was by immunoSEQ multiplex PCR. Of about 52,000 clones detected, about 90% appear once; the ten largest clones hold 15%. J lost 8 bases, V lost 4 bases, and 14 bases had no gene match. The germline CDR1 and CDR2 sequences are SGDLS and YYNGEE. The CDR3 has 15 residues. Related graft donors supplied nonmyeloablative bone marrow transplants, and mixed chimerism was transient. This sequence joins TRBV9 and TRBJ1-2, with 7 bases matching TRBD1. This clonotype was sampled from a human patient who received a combined kidney and bone marrow transplant. Certain T cells may be donor cells from the graft. The material sequenced was CD8+ T cells from blood (PBMCs), taken 24 months after the transplant. DNA of the CDR3: TGTGCCAGCAGCTTTTACGGCGGGACAGAGACGGGCTACACCTTC. This gives the protein CASSFYGGTETGYTF.